This T cell receptor beta chain derives from a study of Tregs in tolerant kidney transplant recipients. Unstimulated regulatory T cells (CD4+CD25+CD127-), CD4+CD25- non-regulatory cells, CD4 and CD8 cells were FACS-sorted from thawed PBMCs. Between the trimmed V and J ends, which lost 6 bases and 4 bases, there was a span of 12 bases. The CDR3 consists of 13 residues. Germline CDR1 MNHNS, CDR2 SASEGT. The method was immunoSEQ multiplex PCR; TCRdb's version includes in-frame clones alone and lacks a portion of them. Of fewer than 80,000 clones listed, under 98% are singletons. A few counts support this clone.

The V and J genes are TRBV6-1 and TRBJ1-1, with D possibly matching TRBD1 (5 bases). The TCR originated in a human donor who received a combined kidney and bone marrow transplant. Sequencing used CD4+ T cells from blood, obtained before the transplant. The CDR3 loop reads CASRHQRGTEAFF. The CDR3 DNA reads TGTGCCAGCAGACATCAAAGGGGCACTGAAGCTTTCTTT.